One and the same sample provided the 30 T cell receptor beta chains below, sequenced in a study of tumor-infiltrating lymphocytes in oesophageal squamous cell carcinoma. In TCRdb, the PCR reads were re-called with MiXCR into one record per CDR3 protein. The sample lists 20,000 or so distinct CDR3 sequences, roughly a third seen once, with 19% in the top ten. The specimen sequenced was esophageal tumor tissue. The receptors here all came from a female donor with esophageal squamous cell carcinoma.

The table lists this clonotype with many counts. The V gene is TRBV11-2, the J gene TRBJ2-3, with D unclear. From germline, CDR1 is SGHAT and CDR2 FQNNGV. The ends were cut back, 0 bases at V and 5 bases at J, with 9 bases in the middle. This CDR3 has 14 residues. The CDR3: CASSLDGPLDTQYF. CDR3 DNA: TGTGCCAGCAGCTTAGATGGTCCTCTAGATACGCAGTATTTT.

Ten or more counts support this clonotype. This chain connects TRBV6-1 to TRBJ1-4; tentative D call: TRBD1 (6 bases). There are 15 residues in the CDR3. The germline V and J ends were trimmed by 0 bases and 8 bases, with 13 bases remaining between them. Germline V gene sequence: CDR1 MNHNS, CDR2 SASEGT. CDR3 region: CASSEAGRRGEKLFF. The CDR3 DNA sequence: TGTGCCAGCAGTGAAGCGGGACGGAGGGGGGAAAAACTGTTTTTT.

This clonotype was counted between two and nine times. The chain links TRBV7-2 to TRBJ2-6, with TRBD2 as a possible D gene (6 bases). The J call is uncertain, as TRBJ2-7 better fits the DNA end. Looked up from germline, CDR1 is SGHTA and CDR2 is FQGNSA. The CDR3 is 16 amino acids. Here the CDR3 DNA reads TGTGCCAGCAGCTTAGGACCTTGGGGACTTGAGGCGCGGCAGTACTTC. As protein: CASSLGPWGLEARQYF.

CDR3 nucleotide sequence: TGTGCCAGCAGTTTTCACACAGCTTACAATGAGCAGTTCTTC. It translates to CASSFHTAYNEQFF. This chain uses TRBV12-3 or TRBV12-4 with TRBJ2-1; no firm D call. The CDR3 length is 14 residues. The V gene lost 3 bases and the J gene lost 4 bases, with 10 bases spanning the gap.

Comments on this clonotype: Likely a read error: the CDR3 ends without its conserved phenylalanine or tryptophan. No DNA is shown, since the ends of the CDR3 on it are uncertain; the CDR3 is the one TCRdb lists. The gene calls are TRBV12-3 or TRBV12-4 and TRBJ2-5; TRBD2, the D gene given by the table, was not confirmed from the DNA. The CDR3 is 14 amino acids long, termini counted. CDR3 sequence reads: CASSQGGYGYTVGS.

This clonotype occurred many times. The rearrangement links TRBV4-2 to TRBJ1-2; D not resolved. Trimming took 1 base from V and 8 from J, leaving 14 bases between them. Per germline, CDR1 LGHNA and CDR2 YNFKEQ. The CDR3 is made up of 14 amino acids. In nucleotides, the CDR3 is TGTGCCAGCAGCCAAGCTCGGGGTGAAGGCGGCTACACCTTC. This encodes CASSQARGEGGYTF.

In its sample, this clonotype was seen a few times. V usage is TRBV19 and J usage is TRBJ1-5; 8 nucleotides agree with TRBD1. The germline CDR1 and CDR2 sequences are LNHDA and SQIVND (reference sequence). V lost 5 bases, J lost 6 bases, and 6 bases stayed unmatched. CDR3 length: 14 amino acids. The CDR3 sequence is CASSSRGRGQPQHF. The DNA for the CDR3 is TGTGCCAGTAGTTCCAGGGGGCGAGGTCAGCCCCAGCATTTT.

The chain recombines TRBV7-3 with TRBJ2-1, with D perhaps matching TRBD1 (5 bases). In germline, CDR1 is SGHTA, CDR2 FQGTGA. The CDR3 contains 13 residues. With 0 bases removed from V and 9 bases from J, the gap between germline ends came to 9 bases. DNA of the CDR3: TGTGCCAGCAGCTTAACGGGGCCTGCTGAGCAGTTCTTC. It specifies CASSLTGPAEQFF.

This clonotype was counted many times. The V call is TRBV6-6, the J call TRBJ1-2, with D tentatively TRBD1 (6 bases). The V end was cut by 2 bases, the J end by 8 bases, with 15 bases between. This CDR3 comprises 14 residues. Germline V gene lookup returns CDR1 MNHNY and CDR2 SVGAGI (reference sequence). CDR3 residues: CASSYQGGGGGYTF. The DNA of the CDR3 is TGTGCCAGCAGTTACCAAGGGGGGGGTGGAGGCTACACCTTC.

CDR3 sequence reads: CASSPWDRGALNEKLFF. The CDR3 DNA reads as TGTGCCAGCAGCCCCTGGGACAGAGGGGCACTTAATGAAAAACTGTTTTTT. The chain joins TRBV3-1 to TRBJ1-4, with TRBD1 matching over 7 bases. The V segment lost 4 bases and the J segment 4 bases; nucleotides outside the gene matches: 12. This CDR3 is 17 amino acids long. In germline, CDR1 is LGHDT, CDR2 YNNKEL (reference sequence).

This clonotype has a count of ten or more. The CDR3 is CASSEARNTEAFF. The CDR3 DNA reads as TGTGCCAGCAGTGAAGCCCGGAACACTGAAGCTTTCTTT. The rearrangement uses TRBV6-1 and TRBJ1-1; D remains ambiguous. Germline loops: CDR1 MNHNS, CDR2 SASEGT. V lost 0 bases and J 1 base, leaving 3 bases between the germline ends. The CDR3 has 13 amino acids.

This clonotype was detected a few times. The CDR3 carries no conserved terminal phenylalanine or tryptophan, so it likely arises from a read error. No DNA is shown, since the ends of the CDR3 on it are uncertain; the CDR3 is the one TCRdb lists. This rearrangement joins TRBV7-8 to TRBJ2-7. Germline lookup yields CDR1 SGHVS and CDR2 FQNEAQ. A total of 17 residues make up the CDR3, ends included. The CDR3 here is CASSSTLRANYGYTFGS.

V usage is TRBV11-2 and J usage is TRBJ2-5; 8 positions agree with TRBD1. Germline V gene sequence: CDR1 SGHAT, CDR2 FQNNGV. The CDR3 sequence is 14 residues long. J was trimmed by 5 bases and V by 8 bases; bases with no gene match: 10. CDR3 nucleotide sequence: TGTGCCAGCGGCTCAGGGGGCGGGTTCGAGACCCAGTACTTC. Its translation is CASGSGGGFETQYF.

CDR3 region: CSASQGSNTEAFF. In nucleotides, the CDR3 is TGCAGCGCATCACAGGGATCGAACACTGAAGCTTTCTTT. The chain recombines TRBV29-1 with TRBJ1-1, with D possibly matching TRBD1 (6 bases). V was pared by 7 bases and J by 1 base, with 13 bases between. Germline V gene data show CDR1 as SQVTM and CDR2 as ANQGSEA. The CDR3 runs 13 residues. Supplemented by reference TRBV29-1 and TRBJ1-1, the full variable domain reads SAVISQKPSRDICQRGTSLTIQCQVDSQVTMMFWYRQQPGQSLTLIATANQGSEATYESGFVIDKFPISRPNLTFSTLTVSNMSPEDSSIYLCSASQGSNTEAFFGQGTRLTVV.

The CDR3 reads CASSLRTGWITEAFF. CDR3 in DNA: TGTGCCAGCAGTTTAAGGACAGGGTGGATCACTGAAGCTTTCTTT. The chain carries TRBV27 and TRBJ1-1; 8 bases agree with TRBD1. This CDR3 is built from 15 residues. Trimming took 2 bases from V and 4 from J; bases not matched to a gene: 6. CDR1 MNHEY and CDR2 SMNVEV come from the germline V gene (reference sequence).

In its sample, this clonotype was seen a few times. This rearrangement joins TRBV5-3 to TRBJ2-1; tentative D call: TRBD1 (6 bases). The assigned J gene may be wrong: the sequence end matches TRBJ2-7 better. TRBV5-3 counts as an open reading frame of uncertain function. The CDR3 is 14 residues long. As DNA, the CDR3 is TGTGCCAGGCAACCAAACGGGACATGGGACGAGCAGTACTTC. Translation gives CARQPNGTWDEQYF.

This chain uses TRBV9 with TRBJ2-1; D not certain. The germline V and J ends were trimmed by 1 base and 10 bases, with 12 bases remaining between them. This CDR3 is built from 13 residues. Germline V CDR1 and CDR2: SGDLS, YYNGEE. The CDR3 nucleotides are TGTGCCAGCAGCGTACTGGTACCCTACGAGCAGTTCTTC. Translated, it gives CASSVLVPYEQFF.

This clonotype was counted ten times or more. This chain uses TRBV7-9 with TRBJ2-5; TRBD2 aligns across 7 bases. The CDR3 contains 12 residues. The germline V gene has CDR1 SEHNR and CDR2 FQNEAQ (reference sequence). Losses at the gene ends were 4 bases for V and 11 bases for J; bases not matched to a gene: 7. CDR3 in amino acids: CASSWDYNEQYF. The CDR3 coding sequence is TGTGCCAGCAGCTGGGACTACAATGAGCAGTACTTC.

The chain recombines TRBV6-1 with TRBJ2-4, with D perhaps TRBD1 or TRBD2 (5 bases each). The CDR3 extends over 16 amino acids. Germline V gene sequence: CDR1 MNHNS, CDR2 SASEGT. V lost 1 base and J 1 base, leaving 11 bases between the germline ends. The DNA of the CDR3 is TGTGCCAGCAGTGAAGAGGTATGGGGGGCCAAAAACATTCAGTACTTC. Protein product: CASSEEVWGAKNIQYF.

This clonotype was counted many times. V usage is TRBV11-1 and J usage is TRBJ2-7; TRBD2 aligns across 9 bases. CDR3 size: 15 residues. Per germline, CDR1 SGHAT and CDR2 FQDESV (reference sequence). Germline trimming cut 4 bases from V and 6 bases from J; bases unmatched to any gene: 10. DNA of the CDR3: TGTGCCAGCAGCTCCGGGGCGGGAGGGTATGGCGAGCAGTACTTC. This sequence encodes CASSSGAGGYGEQYF.

This clonotype was seen ten or more times. The chain is built from TRBV6-1 and TRBJ1-3, with D uncertain. Trimming stripped 7 bases from V and 4 bases from J, with 26 bases between. The CDR3 is made up of 18 amino acids. Germline CDR1 MNHNS, CDR2 SASEGT. Written as DNA, the CDR3 is TGTGCCAGCATCGAAAGGATGTCGGGAAGCTCGTGGGGAAACACCATATATTTT. Translated: CASIERMSGSSWGNTIYF.

Concerning this clonotype itself: Here the CDR3 omits its conserved ending phenylalanine or tryptophan, so a read error is the likely source. The limits of the CDR3 on the DNA are not certain, so only TCRdb's listed CDR3 is given. This chain links TRBV7-8 with TRBJ2-5; TRBD1 was called by the table and not checked on the DNA. The CDR3 spans 14 amino acids, including both terminal residues. CDR1 and CDR2 (germline): SGHVS, FQNEAQ. The CDR3 protein is CASSFWTDGYTFGS.

V is TRBV7-3 and J is TRBJ2-6, with no clear D. V was cut by 9 bases and J by 1 base, with 7 bases left in between. Looked up from germline, CDR1 is SGHTA and CDR2 is FQGTGA. The CDR3 spans 13 residues. The CDR3 spells CASLVSGANVLTF. The CDR3 region has the DNA TGTGCCAGTTTGGTGTCTGGGGCCAACGTCCTGACTTTC.

CDR3 coding DNA: TGTGCCAGTACCCAAATACGGGCTAGCAATCAGCCCCAGCATTTT. Amino acids: CASTQIRASNQPQHF. This chain links TRBV19 with TRBJ1-5; no clear D. The CDR3 runs 15 residues. Germline V lookup: CDR1 LNHDA, CDR2 SQIVND (reference sequence). V lost 7 bases and J 0 bases, leaving 13 bases between the germline ends.

This clonotype was seen repeatedly, ten times or more. The V call is TRBV7-9, the J call TRBJ2-3, with a weak D call TRBD2 (6 bases). Germline V gene sequence: CDR1 SEHNR, CDR2 FQNEAQ (reference sequence). The CDR3 has 14 amino acids. Trimming took 5 bases from V and 0 from J, leaving 9 bases between them. DNA for the CDR3: TGTGCCAGCAGCAGGGACTTTAGCACAGATACGCAGTATTTT. Translated: CASSRDFSTDTQYF.

The V call is TRBV7-9, the J call TRBJ2-7; 8 nucleotides align to TRBD1. V lost 5 bases, J lost 2 bases, and 8 bases stayed unmatched. This CDR3 has 15 amino acids. Looked up from germline, CDR1 is SEHNR and CDR2 is FQNEAQ (reference sequence). CDR3 in amino acids: CASSNPGQATYEQYF. CDR3 bases: TGTGCCAGCAGCAACCCGGGACAGGCCACCTACGAGCAGTACTTC. The variable domain in full, with the rest retrieved from reference TRBV7-9 and TRBJ2-7, is DTGVSQNPRHKITKRGQNVTFRCDPISEHNRLYWYRQTLGQGPEFLTYFQNEAQLEKSRLLSDRFSAERPKGSFSTLEIQRTEQGDSAMYLCASSNPGQATYEQYFGPGTRLTVT.

The chain carries TRBV19 and TRBJ2-2, with 9 bases identical to TRBD1. Germline-derived CDR1 and CDR2 are LNHDA and SQIVND (reference sequence). The CDR3 loop spans 18 amino acids. J was trimmed by 5 bases and V by 6 bases; bases with no gene match: 16. The CDR3 sequence: CASRPKAGTGYQTGELFF. CDR3 nucleotides: TGTGCCAGTAGACCCAAAGCCGGGACAGGGTATCAGACCGGGGAGCTGTTTTTT. Together with reference TRBV19 and TRBJ2-2, the CDR3 gives the full variable domain: DGGITQSPKYLFRKEGQNVTLSCEQNLNHDAMYWYRQDPGQGLRLIYYSQIVNDFQKGDIAEGYSVSREKKESFPLTVTSAQKNPTAFYLCASRPKAGTGYQTGELFFGEGSRLTVL.

This clonotype was observed a single time. The chain is built from TRBV20-1 and TRBJ2-6; possibly TRBD1 for D (6 bases). The better agreement between TRBJ1-2 and the DNA end casts doubt on the J call. This CDR3 region has 17 residues. Per the germline V gene, CDR1 is DFQATT and CDR2 is SNEGSKA (reference sequence). CDR3 protein: CSARVQGQSQANYGYTF. In DNA form, the CDR3 reads TGCAGTGCTAGAGTTCAAGGACAGAGCCAAGCTAACTATGGCTACACCTTC.

V is TRBV7-3 and J is TRBJ2-2; 7 nucleotides match TRBD2. This CDR3 spans 16 amino acids. Germline V gene data show CDR1 as SGHTA and CDR2 as FQGTGA. Losses at the gene ends were 1 base for V and 3 bases for J; bases not matched to a gene: 5. The CDR3 DNA reads TGTGCCAGCAGCTTAAGTGAGGGAGGGCACACCGGGGAGCTGTTTTTT. Encoded protein: CASSLSEGGHTGELFF. Full variable domain (outside the CDR3, taken from reference TRBV7-3 and TRBJ2-2): GAGVSQTPSNKVTEKGKYVELRCDPISGHTALYWYRQSLGQGPEFLIYFQGTGAADDSGLPNDRFFAVRPEGSVSTLKIQRTERGDSAVYLCASSLSEGGHTGELFFGEGSRLTVL.

The V gene is TRBV7-6, the J gene TRBJ2-7, with D possibly being TRBD1 or TRBD2 (5 bases each). Germline loops: CDR1 SGHVS, CDR2 FNYEAQ. CDR3 length equals 14 residues. CDR3 sequence (DNA): TGTGCTAGCGAGCCAGGGCCGTTATTATACGAGCAGTACTTC. This translates into CASEPGPLLYEQYF.